Listed here are 27 T cell receptor beta chains from one sample, sequenced in a study of blood T cell repertoires in COVID-19 (dated by TCRdb to the early 2020s). Receptor amplification or capture employed the immunoSEQ multiplex PCR assay. TCRdb stores this immuneACCESS table with in-frame sequences only. Part of the clones is absent; in the studies checked, under half of the shortfall reflects unresolved V genes, and no reason is known for the rest. The sample yields about 280,000 clones; 80% to 90% were counted once. Around a tenth of the sample goes to the ten largest clones. The material sequenced was peripheral blood. The receptors stem from a woman in her 50s who had recovered from COVID-19.

V usage is TRBV29-1 and J usage is TRBJ2-7; a possible D gene is TRBD1 (6 bases). The CDR3 contains 12 residues. V lost 3 bases and J 7 bases, leaving 13 bases between the germline ends. Germline V lookup: CDR1 SQVTM, CDR2 ANQGSEA. The CDR3 nucleotides are TGCAGCGTTGAGGGGGCGAGGGGAGAGCAGTACTTC. It codes for CSVEGARGEQYF.

The chain carries TRBV29-1 and TRBJ2-7, with 9 bases matching TRBD1. Germline CDR1 is SQVTM and CDR2 is ANQGSEA. The CDR3 extends over 14 amino acids. Trimming took 2 bases from V and 6 from J; bases not matched to a gene: 8. The CDR3 region is CSVELDRGWREQYF. The CDR3 nucleotides are TGCAGCGTTGAACTCGACAGGGGGTGGCGCGAGCAGTACTTC.

This chain uses TRBV30 with TRBJ1-4; D possibly corresponds to TRBD1 (5 bases). Trimming took off 4 bases at V and 6 bases at J, with 9 bases between the two ends. Germline loops: CDR1 GTSNPN, CDR2 SVGIG (reference sequence). There are 12 residues in the CDR3. CDR3 sequence: CAWTPGDEKLFF. The CDR3 coding sequence is TGTGCCTGGACCCCGGGGGATGAAAAACTGTTTTTT.

The chain joins TRBV7-2 to TRBJ2-3; no reliable D call. Per the germline V gene, CDR1 is SGHTA and CDR2 is FQGNSA. The CDR3 is made up of 15 amino acids. The V and J ends lost 3 bases and 1 base respectively, with 11 bases between them. Here the CDR3 reads CASSFGQTRTDTQYF. The DNA of the CDR3 is TGTGCCAGCAGCTTTGGGCAAACTCGCACAGATACGCAGTATTTT.

The gene calls are TRBV5-1 and TRBJ2-5; maybe TRBD1 (5 bases). The CDR3 contains 15 residues. V lost 0 bases, J lost 5 bases, and 14 bases lay in between. CDR1 is SGHRS and CDR2 is YFSETQ in the germline V gene. Here the CDR3 reads CASSLATGESETQYF. In DNA, the CDR3 is TGCGCCAGCAGCTTGGCAACAGGTGAATCGGAGACCCAGTACTTC. The full variable domain, completed using reference TRBV5-1 and TRBJ2-5, is KAGVTQTPRYLIKTRGQQVTLSCSPISGHRSVSWYQQTPGQGLQFLFEYFSETQRNKGNFPGRFSGRQFSNSRSEMNVSTLELGDSALYLCASSLATGESETQYFGPGTRLLVL.

This clone showed up just once. The chain carries TRBV7-2 and TRBJ1-4; 10 bases fit TRBD1. This CDR3 has 14 residues. Germline trimming cut 6 bases from V and 6 bases from J; bases unmatched to any gene: 4. Germline V CDR1 and CDR2: SGHTA, FQGNSA. The CDR3 DNA reads TGTGCCAGCAGGCTGGACAGGGGGGATGAAAAACTGTTTTTT. This codes for CASRLDRGDEKLFF. The full variable domain, completed using reference TRBV7-2 and TRBJ1-4, is GAGVSQSPSNKVTEKGKDVELRCDPISGHTALYWYRQSLGQGLEFLIYFQGNSAPDKSGLPSDRFSAERTGGSVSTLTIQRTQQEDSAVYLCASRLDRGDEKLFFGSGTQLSVL.

The CDR3 reads CASRQGTLYGYTF. The CDR3 DNA reads TGTGCCAGCAGGCAGGGGACCCTTTATGGCTACACCTTC. The V and J genes are TRBV28 and TRBJ1-2; weak D call: TRBD1 (6 bases). The germline V gene encodes CDR1 MDHEN and CDR2 SYDVKM. This CDR3 has 13 residues. The V end was cut by 6 bases, the J end by 5 bases, with 13 bases between.

The V and J genes are TRBV6-5 and TRBJ1-2, with D perhaps TRBD1 (6 bases). Germline CDR1 MNHEY, CDR2 SVGAGI. The CDR3 contains 13 residues. V shed 6 bases and J shed 8 bases, with 16 bases lying between them. This CDR3 reads CASRGGGLFGYTF. The CDR3 DNA reads as TGTGCCAGCAGAGGGGGGGGCCTCTTCGGCTACACCTTC.

The chain joins TRBV18 to TRBJ2-3; D perhaps matches TRBD1 (5 bases). This CDR3 spans 18 amino acids. Germline loops: CDR1 KGHSH, CDR2 LQKENI. V shed 2 bases and J shed 2 bases, with 20 bases lying between them. CDR3 nucleotides: TGTGCCAGCTCACCAGGGATTGCGCAGGGTTGGTCCACAGATACGCAGTATTTT. Its protein product is CASSPGIAQGWSTDTQYF.

The chain couples TRBV2 to TRBJ1-5; D is perhaps TRBD1 (5 bases). The germline V and J ends were trimmed by 5 bases and 4 bases, with 12 bases remaining between them. The CDR3 has 14 residues. The germline CDR1 and CDR2 sequences are SNHLY and FYNNEI. This CDR3 is CASSLGEGNQPQHF. For the CDR3, the DNA is TGTGCCAGCAGTCTAGGGGAGGGAAATCAGCCCCAGCATTTT.

V is TRBV19 and J is TRBJ1-2; D may be TRBD1 (5 bases). Germline loops: CDR1 LNHDA, CDR2 SQIVND (reference sequence). Deletions cut 4 bases from V and 0 bases from J, with 21 bases between. The length of the CDR3 is 18 residues. The CDR3 sequence is CASSNPPGGGASNYGYTF. CDR3 DNA sequence: TGTGCCAGTAGTAACCCCCCTGGGGGGGGAGCTTCTAACTATGGCTACACCTTC.

The chain uses TRBV6-5 and TRBJ1-5; no clear D gene. With 7 bases removed from V and 6 bases from J, the gap between germline ends came to 13 bases. The CDR3 consists of 13 residues. Germline CDR1 is MNHEY and CDR2 is SVGAGI. CDR3 region: CASTSVPGQPQHF. CDR3 nucleotides: TGTGCCAGCACCTCGGTCCCCGGTCAGCCCCAGCATTTT.

The chain joins TRBV11-1 to TRBJ1-1; weak D call: TRBD1 (6 bases). V was clipped by 3 bases and J by 0 bases, with 11 bases between them. CDR3 length: 15 amino acids. CDR1 is SGHAT, CDR2 FQDESV, per germline (reference sequence). The CDR3 sequence is CASSLEGGMNTEAFF. As DNA, the CDR3 is TGTGCCAGCAGCTTGGAAGGGGGTATGAACACTGAAGCTTTCTTT.

The chain joins TRBV11-2 to TRBJ2-3; tentative D call: TRBD1 (6 bases). Germline V gene data show CDR1 as SGHAT and CDR2 as FQNNGV. The V gene lost 5 bases and the J gene lost 13 bases, with 16 bases spanning the gap. The CDR3 runs 12 residues. CDR3 DNA sequence: TGTGCCAGCAGCATCCGGGACACTGTAGAGTATTTT. Its protein is CASSIRDTVEYF.

This chain connects TRBV5-4 to TRBJ2-1; 9 nucleotides match TRBD2. Germline V CDR1 and CDR2: SGHNT, YYREEE (reference sequence). V gave up 2 bases and J gave up 8 bases; unmatched junction bases: 8. CDR3 size: 15 residues. The CDR3 DNA follows: TGTGCCAGCAGCTTTGGTAGCGGGGGAGAGGATGAGCAGTTCTTC. Encoded protein: CASSFGSGGEDEQFF.

J is TRBJ1-1 and V is TRBV5-4; D might be TRBD1 (6 bases). Germline CDR1 reads SGHNT; CDR2 reads YYREEE (reference sequence). Trimming removed 4 bases at V and 0 bases at J, with 16 bases between. This CDR3 has 16 residues. CDR3 residues: CASSPAGGLLNTEAFF. The CDR3 bases are TGTGCCAGCAGCCCGGCGGGGGGGCTCCTGAACACTGAAGCTTTCTTT. Supplemented by reference TRBV5-4 and TRBJ1-1, the full variable domain reads ETGVTQSPTHLIKTRGQQVTLRCSSQSGHNTVSWYQQALGQGPQFIFQYYREEENGRGNFPPRFSGLQFPNYSSELNVNALELDDSALYLCASSPAGGLLNTEAFFGQGTRLTVV.

The chain links TRBV7-2 to TRBJ2-5; a possible D gene is TRBD1 (6 bases). The CDR3 totals 13 residues. CDR1 SGHTA and CDR2 FQGNSA come from the germline V gene. The V and J ends lost 3 bases and 5 bases respectively, with 10 bases between them. This CDR3 is CASSLGARETQYF. CDR3 bases: TGTGCCAGCAGCTTGGGGGCGAGGGAGACCCAGTACTTC.

This clone was counted only a few times. The CDR3 reads CASSYGGGSQETQYF. The DNA for the CDR3 is TGTGCCAGCAGTTACGGCGGCGGCTCCCAAGAGACCCAGTACTTC. The rearrangement links TRBV6-2 or TRBV6-3 to TRBJ2-5; D unresolved. CDR1 is MNHEY and CDR2 is SVGEGT in the germline V gene. CDR3 size: 15 residues. Trimming left V 2 bases short and J 1 base short, with 11 bases between.

Only one count was recorded for this clone. The chain recombines TRBV6-5 with TRBJ2-7; no clear D. Germline V gene lookup returns CDR1 MNHEY and CDR2 SVGAGI. Trimming removed 8 bases from V and 0 bases from J, with 8 bases in between. This CDR3 comprises 12 residues. CDR3 in amino acids: CASRSNSYEQYF. CDR3 coding DNA: TGTGCCAGCCGGTCTAACTCCTACGAGCAGTACTTC.

The V gene is TRBV28, the J gene TRBJ2-3; TRBD2 matches at 12 bases. The V gene end was trimmed by 5 bases and the J gene end by 5 bases; junction bases not matched to a gene: 8. CDR1 and CDR2 (germline): MDHEN, SYDVKM. CDR3 length: 16 residues. CDR3 DNA: TGTGCCAGCAGTACGCGGACTAGCGGGGTGGGAGATACGCAGTATTTT. Amino acid sequence: CASSTRTSGVGDTQYF.

This chain joins TRBV5-5 and TRBJ2-3, with D possibly TRBD2 on 6 matching bases. The CDR3 is 16 amino acids. Germline V gene lookup returns CDR1 SGHKS and CDR2 YYEKEE (reference sequence). Between the trimmed V and J ends, which lost 5 bases and 1 base, there was a span of 17 bases. The CDR3 DNA reads TGTGCCAGCAGTCGGACTGGGGGGTCTGGCACAGATACGCAGTATTTT. Encoded protein: CASSRTGGSGTDTQYF.

The chain employs TRBV5-6 and TRBJ1-6, with 9 bases that match TRBD1. The CDR3 runs to 14 residues. Germline V CDR1 and CDR2: SGHDT, YYEEEE. Losses at the gene ends were 4 bases for V and 10 bases for J; bases not matched to a gene: 6. CDR3 protein: CASSTDRGESPLHF. The CDR3 DNA follows: TGTGCCAGCAGCACCGACAGGGGGGAATCACCCCTCCACTTT. Full variable domain (missing parts from reference TRBV5-6 and TRBJ1-6): DAGVTQSPTHLIKTRGQQVTLRCSPKSGHDTVSWYQQALGQGPQFIFQYYEEEERQRGNFPDRFSGHQFPNYSSELNVNALLLGDSALYLCASSTDRGESPLHFGNGTRLTVT.

The DNA of the CDR3 is TGTGCCAGCAGCGTAGGGACTAGCGGGAGAAATGAGCAGTTCTTC. Translating gives CASSVGTSGRNEQFF. This rearrangement joins TRBV9 to TRBJ2-1; 13 nucleotides match TRBD2. The CDR3 extends over 15 amino acids. Per germline, CDR1 SGDLS and CDR2 YYNGEE. J lost 7 bases, V lost 0 bases, and 1 base had no gene match.

This clone was recorded a few times. The J gene is TRBJ1-2, the V gene TRBV6-2 or TRBV6-3, with TRBD1 matching 8 bases. Germline CDR1 is MNHEY and CDR2 is SVGEGT. The CDR3 is 15 residues long. The trim removed 2 bases at V and 4 bases at J, leaving 6 bases unmatched. The CDR3 DNA sequence: TGTGCCAGCAGTTACGGAGACAGGGGTATCTATGGCTACACCTTC. Amino acid sequence: CASSYGDRGIYGYTF.

The chain is built from TRBV5-1 and TRBJ1-2; 7 bases match TRBD1. There are 14 residues in the CDR3. V dropped 0 bases and J dropped 4; count of bases not matched to a gene: 3. Germline CDR1 reads SGHRS; CDR2 reads YFSETQ. CDR3 protein: CASSLGGQSYGYTF. Here the CDR3 DNA reads TGCGCCAGCAGCTTGGGGGGACAGTCCTATGGCTACACCTTC.

This chain joins TRBV2 and TRBJ2-7; possible D gene TRBD1, 7 bases. The CDR3 consists of 18 residues. CDR1 is SNHLY and CDR2 is FYNNEI in the germline V gene. Trimming shortened V by 7 bases and J by 0 bases, and 25 bases separated the two germline ends. Written as DNA, the CDR3 is TGTGCCAGCAATCGGGTAAGGACAGGCCGGGGGAGCTCCTACGAGCAGTACTTC. The encoded protein is CASNRVRTGRGSSYEQYF.

This chain joins TRBV28 and TRBJ2-3, with D perhaps TRBD2 (5 bases). This CDR3 contains 16 residues. The germline V gene has CDR1 MDHEN and CDR2 SYDVKM. V was shortened by 4 bases and J by 2 bases, with 16 bases between the two germline ends. Written as DNA, the CDR3 is TGTGCCAGCAGTTCACCTCTAGGAGGAGCCACAGATACGCAGTATTTT. Amino acids: CASSSPLGGATDTQYF. Variable domain in full (rest from reference TRBV28 and TRBJ2-3): DVKVTQSSRYLVKRTGEKVFLECVQDMDHENMFWYRQDPGLGLRLIYFSYDVKMKEKGDIPEGYSVSREKKERFSLILESASTNQTSMYLCASSSPLGGATDTQYFGPGTRLTVL.